This T cell receptor (beta chain) was retrieved from a study of beta chain features in type 1 diabetes. Study-level findings and limits: Naive, central memory and regulatory TCRB repertoires appeared more similar among patients than healthy donors.

This CDR3 contains 15 residues. Germline V lookup: CDR1 SSHAT, CDR2 FNYEAQ (reference sequence). On this clone itself: Its matching antigen is unknown. At one of its ends the junction is not consistent with the germline gene, which may arise from a read error.

Since all of the isolated RNA was reverse transcribed, expressed TCRB transcripts were what got sequenced. TCRdb's table, derived via immunoSEQ multiplex PCR, lists solely in-frame clones and lacks some. Of over 300,000 clones in the sample, roughly 8% were seen once. This chain uses TRBV7-7 with TRBJ2-3; 8 bases match TRBD2. Input material: central memory CD4+ T cells from blood. The TCR was taken from a young woman in good health. CDR3 region: CASSHGLAPGDTQYF. The CDR3 DNA reads as TGTGCTAGCAGCCACGGACTAGCCCCGGGAGATACGCAGTATTTT.